The source of this T cell receptor beta chain is a study of CD8+ T cells in alopecia areata. The overall study: Treatment ran 6 to 18 months, with 6 months of follow-up afterward. Whole-study results and caveats: Tofacitinib delivered significant drops in scalp clonality and in expanded CD8+ clones among the top 100. Compared with normal scalp, lesional scalp had higher clonality and more expanded CD8+ clones. For baseline CD8+ expansion, any link to response stays uncertain with one nonresponder.

About this clone: Its specificity is unknown.

Extracted RNA was reverse transcribed into cDNA, the sequencing template. Sequencing was performed with immunoSEQ multiplex PCR; in TCRdb, only in-frame clones are kept and a portion is missing. The sample holds around 170,000 clones, 45% to 60% seen once. Germline lookup yields CDR1 LNHNV and CDR2 YYDKDF (reference sequence). The CDR3 has 17 residues. Unmatched junction bases numbered 16, after V lost 5 bases and J lost 5 bases. The treatment here: oral pan-JAK inhibitor, 5-10 mg twice daily. This TCR came from a human donor with alopecia areata. The J gene is TRBJ2-5, the V gene TRBV15; 8 bases align to TRBD2. Material: CD8+ T cells sorted from blood, obtained at week 52, from a patient treated with tofacitinib. The CDR3 protein is CATSAVGGGPREETQYF. For the CDR3, the DNA is TGTGCCACCAGCGCCGTCGGGGGGGGGCCTAGAGAGGAGACCCAGTACTTC.